Presented here are 10 T cell receptor beta chains from one specimen sequenced in a study of shared clonotypes between healthy human individuals. TCRdb's table, derived via immunoSEQ multiplex PCR, lists solely in-frame clones and lacks some. This table has approximately 840,000 clones, roughly 96% appearing once. The naive CD8 subset, CD45RO-negative cells positively selected for CCR7, excluded terminally differentiated effector memory CD45RA+ cells. Sequences were obtained from naive CD8+ T cells sorted from blood. The receptors come from a man aged 25-45 years in good health.

V is TRBV13 and J is TRBJ1-1; 8 positions agree with TRBD1. The CDR3 contains 15 residues. The germline V gene encodes CDR1 PRHDT and CDR2 FYEKMQ (reference sequence). V trimming: 4 bases; J trimming: 1 base; junction bases outside the gene matches: 5. The CDR3 protein is CASSSPGQGNTEAFF. CDR3 DNA: TGTGCCAGCAGCTCCCCAGGACAGGGGAACACTGAAGCTTTCTTT.

This rearrangement joins TRBV29-1 to TRBJ2-2; TRBD2 might be the D (6 bases). Germline V CDR1 and CDR2: SQVTM, ANQGSEA. The CDR3 is 14 residues long. V lost 1 base to trimming and J lost 6 bases, with 12 bases between them. The CDR3: CSVEVSGVAGELFF. The CDR3 DNA follows: TGCAGCGTTGAAGTTTCGGGGGTGGCCGGGGAGCTGTTTTTT.

The gene calls are TRBV6-1 and TRBJ1-4, with no clear D. V lost 1 base to trimming and J lost 4 bases, with 13 bases between them. Per the germline V gene, CDR1 is MNHNS and CDR2 is SASEGT. The CDR3 is made up of 16 amino acids. In DNA form, the CDR3 reads TGTGCCAGCAGTGAAGATGCCCGTGGGTTTAATGAAAAACTGTTTTTT. It encodes CASSEDARGFNEKLFF.

This clone was observed once. The chain joins TRBV7-9 to TRBJ2-7; D unresolved. V was pared by 5 bases and J by 2 bases, with 10 bases between. Per the germline V gene, CDR1 is SEHNR and CDR2 is FQNEAQ (reference sequence). The CDR3 is 13 residues long. CDR3 nucleotides: TGTGCCAGCAGCCCCCGGAGCACCTACGAGCAGTACTTC. This codes for CASSPRSTYEQYF.

As concerns this clone: A junction end diverges from the germline sequence, so it may reflect a read error. The chain combines TRBV5-1 with TRBJ2-1; 12 bases map to TRBD2. This CDR3 has 15 residues. From germline, CDR1 is SGHRS and CDR2 YFSETQ. The CDR3 DNA is TGCGCCAGCACCTTGGCGAGACTAGCGGGAGCTGAGCAGTTCTTC. Its translation: CASTLARLAGAEQFF.

The chain carries TRBV5-6 and TRBJ1-4, with 7 bases matching TRBD1. V dropped 1 base and J dropped 0; count of bases not matched to a gene: 6. The germline gives CDR1 SGHDT, CDR2 YYEEEE. This CDR3 is 17 amino acids long. CDR3: CASSLTGVYATNEKLFF. The DNA of the CDR3 is TGTGCCAGCAGCTTGACAGGGGTGTATGCAACTAATGAAAAACTGTTTTTT.

V and J are TRBV27 and TRBJ2-1; tentative D call: TRBD2 (6 bases). The CDR3 runs to 12 residues. Between the trimmed V and J ends, which lost 4 bases and 14 bases, there was a span of 15 bases. Germline loops: CDR1 MNHEY, CDR2 SMNVEV (reference sequence). In nucleotides, the CDR3 is TGTGCCAGCAGTTCCAATAGCGGAGGGGAGTTCTTC. This codes for CASSSNSGGEFF.

The sample holds one count of this clone. The CDR3 sequence is CASREVLRGADTQYF. For the CDR3, the DNA is TGTGCCAGCCGGGAAGTACTGAGGGGGGCAGATACGCAGTATTTT. The chain has TRBV19 and TRBJ2-3; D is possibly TRBD1 or TRBD2 (6 bases each). The germline V gene encodes CDR1 LNHDA and CDR2 SQIVND (reference sequence). The germline V and J ends were trimmed by 9 bases and 4 bases, with 20 bases remaining between them. The CDR3 is made up of 15 amino acids.

This clone has just one count. The chain has TRBV27 and TRBJ1-1; 8 bases are shared with TRBD1. The junction had 11 bases not matched to a gene; V was cut back by 6 bases and J by 5 bases. The CDR3 length is 15 residues. The germline gives CDR1 MNHEY, CDR2 SMNVEV (reference sequence). CDR3 residues: CASRHPRGLRTEAFF. The DNA for the CDR3 is TGTGCCAGCAGGCACCCCAGGGGGCTGCGTACTGAAGCTTTCTTT.

The rearrangement uses TRBV7-9 and TRBJ1-1; no reliable D call. Between the trimmed V and J ends, which lost 3 bases and 0 bases, there was a span of 5 bases. Germline V lookup: CDR1 SEHNR, CDR2 FQNEAQ (reference sequence). This CDR3 has 13 amino acids. Here the CDR3 reads CASSFRVNTEAFF. CDR3 sequence (DNA): TGTGCCAGCAGCTTTCGGGTGAACACTGAAGCTTTCTTT.